One and the same sample provided the 10 T cell receptor beta chains below, sequenced in a study of cytomegalovirus exposure and HLA in healthy donors. The PCR used 60 Vbeta and 13 Jbeta primers. TCRdb keeps only in-frame clones here, not all; method: immunoSEQ multiplex PCR. The table shows some 140,000 clones, with 70% to 75% occurring only once. Sequenced input: PBMCs. These TCRs come from a woman between 35 and 50 years old in good health and CMV-seronegative.

This sequence joins TRBV2 and TRBJ2-7, with D possibly being TRBD1 (5 bases). The CDR3 has 15 amino acids. Germline V gives CDR1 SNHLY, CDR2 FYNNEI. V was trimmed by 6 bases and J by 2 bases, leaving 17 bases between them. The CDR3 reads CASSLGQGGTYEQYV. The CDR3 DNA is TGTGCCAGCAGCCTCGGGCAGGGTGGAACCTACGAGCAGTACGTC.

The gene calls are TRBV29-1 and TRBJ1-2; 7 bases map to TRBD1. The germline V gene encodes CDR1 SQVTM and CDR2 ANQGSEA. The ends lost 4 bases at V and 5 bases at J; junction bases unmatched: 7. The length of the CDR3 is 13 residues. The CDR3 reads CSVGGDRSYGYTF. The CDR3 coding sequence is TGCAGCGTTGGAGGGGACAGATCTTATGGCTACACCTTC.

This chain joins TRBV29-1 and TRBJ1-3; 9 bases are a match to TRBD1. J was trimmed by 4 bases and V by 4 bases; bases with no gene match: 5. Germline values: CDR1 SQVTM, CDR2 ANQGSEA. The CDR3 extends over 14 amino acids. The CDR3 spells CSVVQGAGGNTIYF. Here the CDR3 DNA reads TGCAGCGTTGTACAGGGGGCGGGCGGAAACACCATATATTTT.

This clone was detected only a few times. The chain combines TRBV2 with TRBJ1-1; TRBD1 matches at 8 bases. Per germline, CDR1 SNHLY and CDR2 FYNNEI. CDR3 length equals 13 residues. Unmatched junction bases numbered 4, after V lost 6 bases and J lost 4 bases. CDR3 nucleotide sequence: TGTGCCAGCAGATCAACAGGGGGCACTGAAGCTTTCTTT. This gives the protein CASRSTGGTEAFF.

The rearrangement uses TRBV5-1 and TRBJ2-5; TRBD2 agrees at 8 bases. The CDR3 covers 15 residues. Germline assignment: CDR1 SGHRS and CDR2 YFSETQ. V dropped 2 bases and J dropped 4; count of bases not matched to a gene: 7. For the CDR3, the DNA is TGCGCCAGCAGCTTTGATCGGGGGGGCCGAGAGACCCAGTACTTC. This sequence encodes CASSFDRGGRETQYF.

The rearrangement joins TRBV5-1 to TRBJ2-1, with TRBD1 matching 11 bases. Losses at the gene ends were 1 base for V and 5 bases for J; bases not matched to a gene: 2. The CDR3 length is 15 residues. CDR1 is SGHRS, CDR2 YFSETQ, per germline. The CDR3 protein is CASSLWGQGDNEQFF. The DNA for the CDR3 is TGCGCCAGCAGCTTGTGGGGACAGGGGGACAATGAGCAGTTCTTC.

In this sample, this clone turned up once. The rearrangement joins TRBV19 to TRBJ2-1; 14 bases match TRBD2. The trim removed 10 bases at V and 4 bases at J, leaving 12 bases unmatched. The germline V gene encodes CDR1 LNHDA and CDR2 SQIVND (reference sequence). This CDR3 has 17 amino acids. The chain's CDR3 is CATTQGLAGVRYNEQFF. DNA for the CDR3: TGTGCCACCACCCAGGGACTAGCGGGGGTTAGGTACAATGAGCAGTTCTTC. Using reference TRBV19 and TRBJ2-1 for the parts outside the CDR3, the full variable domain is DGGITQSPKYLFRKEGQNVTLSCEQNLNHDAMYWYRQDPGQGLRLIYYSQIVNDFQKGDIAEGYSVSREKKESFPLTVTSAQKNPTAFYLCATTQGLAGVRYNEQFFGPGTRLTVL.

The chain is built from TRBV27 and TRBJ2-2; 10 nucleotides line up with TRBD1. The CDR3 length is 14 residues. Per germline, CDR1 MNHEY and CDR2 SMNVEV (reference sequence). Trimming removed 8 bases from V and 5 bases from J; junction bases left unmatched: 5. The CDR3 is CASGTGVGTGELFF. The CDR3 DNA reads TGTGCCAGCGGGACAGGGGTTGGTACCGGGGAGCTGTTTTTT.

The chain has TRBV29-1 and TRBJ1-2; 8 bases agree with TRBD1. The CDR3 has 13 residues. V dropped 6 bases and J dropped 4; count of bases not matched to a gene: 7. Germline CDR1 SQVTM, CDR2 ANQGSEA. Here the CDR3 reads CSVEITGGYGYTF. The CDR3 DNA reads TGCAGCGTCGAAATCACAGGGGGCTATGGCTACACCTTC.

The genes are TRBV5-6 and TRBJ2-3, with 8 positions matching TRBD1. V lost 4 bases and J lost 2; bases outside the gene matches: 6. The CDR3 consists of 15 residues. CDR1 is SGHDT and CDR2 is YYEEEE in the germline V gene. The CDR3 DNA reads as TGTGCCAGCAGCGTGACAGGGGTAATCACAGATACGCAGTATTTT. This sequence encodes CASSVTGVITDTQYF.